These T cell receptor beta chains were read from a single sample in a study of T cell repertoires in ileal Crohn's disease. The protocol was immunoSEQ multiplex PCR, while the TCRdb copy is restricted to in-frame clones and leaves out a portion. The table records 2,300 or so clones, 80% to 95% of them present only once. The sequenced sample was ileal tissue. The receptor set was obtained from an adult with Crohn's disease. Each CDR3 is given with its conserved first and last residue. D genes are given only for firm matches. Clone size appears in some rows only: once, few, many, or a class for an expanded clone.

D,J,size,length,V,DNA,CDR3
TRBD2,TRBJ2-3,.,14,TRBV28,TGTGCCAGCAGTTGGAGCGGGGGCACAGATACGCAGTATTTT,CASSWSGGTDTQYF
TRBD1,TRBJ2-5,.,14,TRBV7-3,TGTGCCAGCAGTTTGACAGGGCTGCAAGAGACCCAGTACTTC,CASSLTGLQETQYF
TRBD2,TRBJ2-5,once,15,TRBV5-6,TGTGCCAGCAGCACCTCTAGCGGGGGGGTAGAGACCCAGTACTTC,CASSTSSGGVETQYF
.,TRBJ1-1,.,14,TRBV5-1,TGCGCCAGCAGCTTGGATGTGGCATACACTGAAGCTTTCTTT,CASSLDVAYTEAFF
.,TRBJ2-5,.,15,TRBV7-2,TGTGCCAGCAGCTTATGGGACATGGAACAAGAGACCCAGTACTTC,CASSLWDMEQETQYF
TRBD2,TRBJ2-3,.,16,TRBV4-1,TGCGCCAGCAGCCAAGGGGCGGGGGAGGGCACAGATACGCAGTATTTT,CASSQGAGEGTDTQYF
TRBD1,TRBJ1-2,.,13,TRBV7-3,TGTGCCAGCAGCTTAACGGGACAGGGTGGCTACACCTTC,CASSLTGQGGYTF
.,TRBJ2-3,.,13,TRBV7-2,TGTGCCAGCAGCGGCAGGGTCCCAGATACGCAGTATTTT,CASSGRVPDTQYF
.,TRBJ1-1,.,14,TRBV28,TGTGCCAGTCGATCCCGGACATTGAACACTGAAGCTTTCTTT,CASRSRTLNTEAFF
TRBD2,TRBJ2-3,.,13,TRBV29-1,TGCAGCGTTCGGGCGGGGGGCTCAGATACGCAGTATTTT,CSVRAGGSDTQYF
.,TRBJ2-7,few,15,TRBV4-3,TGCGCCAGCAGCCAAGACAGGGGAGACCTCTACGAGCAGTACTTC,CASSQDRGDLYEQYF
.,TRBJ2-3,.,16,TRBV14,TGTGCCAGCAGCCAAGGGGTCGGAAGGGGCCGCGATACGCAGTATTTT,CASSQGVGRGRDTQYF
TRBD2,TRBJ2-3,.,16,TRBV6-4,TGTGCCAGCAGTGACGGGACTAGCGGGGGGGCCGATACGCAGTATTTT,CASSDGTSGGADTQYF
.,TRBJ1-1,.,15,TRBV4-3,TGCGCCAGCAGCTCTAATTTGGACAGCGACACTGAAGCTTTCTTT,CASSSNLDSDTEAFF
.,TRBJ1-1,few,13,TRBV19,TGTGCCAGTCACTCGGGGGGTTGGACTGAAGCTTTCTTT,CASHSGGWTEAFF
.,TRBJ2-7,.,18,TRBV7-9,TGTGCCAGCAGCTTAGCGCGGGGTTTCGGGACGGGGCTCGGCGAGCAGTACTTC,CASSLARGFGTGLGEQYF
.,TRBJ1-1,.,10,TRBV20-1,TGCAGTACCTTCGGCACTGAAGCTTTCTTT,CSTFGTEAFF
TRBD2,TRBJ2-2,.,18,TRBV25-1,TGTGCCAGCAGTTCCACCCCAAGGGTGCGGGGGGGCACCGGGGAGCTGTTTTTT,CASSSTPRVRGGTGELFF
TRBD1,TRBJ2-1,.,13,TRBV7-9,TGTGCCAGCAGCTTAGTCTCCGACAGGGGGAAGTTCTTC,CASSLVSDRGKFF
TRBD2,TRBJ2-2,.,17,TRBV9,TGTGCCAGCAGCGCCGGACTAGCGGGGGGACCCACCGGGGAGCTGTTTTTT,CASSAGLAGGPTGELFF
TRBD1,TRBJ1-5,.,14,TRBV30,TGTGCCTGGAGTCAGACAGGGGGCGGTCAGCCCCAGCATTTT,CAWSQTGGGQPQHF
TRBD2,TRBJ2-1,once,20,TRBV12-5,TGTGCTAGTGGCAAATCGGGACTAGCGGGGGGGTGGATCTCCTACAATGAGCAGTTCTTC,CASGKSGLAGGWISYNEQFF
TRBD1,TRBJ1-3,.,15,TRBV4-1,TGCGCCAGCAGCCAAACAGGGGTCCCTGGAAACACCATATATTTT,CASSQTGVPGNTIYF
TRBD2,TRBJ2-7,.,17,TRBV4-2,TGTGCCAGCAGCCAAGAAACCCCTAGCGGGGGTGTCTACGAGCAGTACTTC,CASSQETPSGGVYEQYF
TRBD1,TRBJ1-2,.,14,TRBV5-1,TGCGCCAGCAGCATGGACAGGGTCGGTGATGGCTACACCTTC,CASSMDRVGDGYTF
.,TRBJ1-2,.,14,TRBV30,TGTGCCTGGAGTCTCTCCGGGGGGAACTATGGCTACACCTTC,CAWSLSGGNYGYTF
TRBD1,TRBJ2-2,.,15,TRBV27,TGTGCCAGCAGAGGGCCGGGACAGGGGACCGGGGAGCTGTTTTTT,CASRGPGQGTGELFF